This T cell receptor (beta chain) was sequenced for a study of spatial heterogeneity in lung cancer. Time point reported: sample taken at primary tumor resection. CDR3 length: 14 residues. TCRdb itself ran the 5' RACE reads through MiXCR, one entry per CDR3 protein. The table records over 25,000 distinct CDR3 sequences, about 6.6% of them present only once. Broader study findings: Expanded intratumoral alpha and beta TCR counts tracked tumor mutation counts.

A note on this clonotype: Its matching antigen is unknown.

This TCR was sampled from a male donor with early-stage non-small cell lung cancer. The chain links TRBV3-2 to TRBJ2-1; TRBD2, the D gene given by the table, was not confirmed from the DNA. TRBV3-2 is described as a pseudogene. The sequencing here drew on lung tumor tissue, taken at surgery. CDR3 bases: TGTGCCAGGGTGGGACTAGAGGGCAACAATGAGCAGCTCTTC. This codes for CARVGLEGNNEQLF.